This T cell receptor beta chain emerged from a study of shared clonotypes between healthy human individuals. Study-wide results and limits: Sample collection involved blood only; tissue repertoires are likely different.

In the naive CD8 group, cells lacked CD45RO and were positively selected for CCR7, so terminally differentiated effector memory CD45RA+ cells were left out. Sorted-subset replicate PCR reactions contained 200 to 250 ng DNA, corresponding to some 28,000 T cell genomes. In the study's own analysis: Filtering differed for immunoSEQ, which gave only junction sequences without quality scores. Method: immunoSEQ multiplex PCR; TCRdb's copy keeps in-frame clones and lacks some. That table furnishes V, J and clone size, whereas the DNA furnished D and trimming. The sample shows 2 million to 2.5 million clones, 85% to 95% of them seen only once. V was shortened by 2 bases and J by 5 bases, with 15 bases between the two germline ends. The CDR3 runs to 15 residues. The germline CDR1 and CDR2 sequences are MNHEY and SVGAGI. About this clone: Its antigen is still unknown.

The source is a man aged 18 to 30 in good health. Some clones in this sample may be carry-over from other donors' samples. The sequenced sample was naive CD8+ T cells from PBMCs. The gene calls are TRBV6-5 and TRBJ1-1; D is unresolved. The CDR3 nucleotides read TGTGCCAGCAGTTACACCCAGAACCTGGGTACTGAAGCTTTCTTT. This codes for CASSYTQNLGTEAFF.